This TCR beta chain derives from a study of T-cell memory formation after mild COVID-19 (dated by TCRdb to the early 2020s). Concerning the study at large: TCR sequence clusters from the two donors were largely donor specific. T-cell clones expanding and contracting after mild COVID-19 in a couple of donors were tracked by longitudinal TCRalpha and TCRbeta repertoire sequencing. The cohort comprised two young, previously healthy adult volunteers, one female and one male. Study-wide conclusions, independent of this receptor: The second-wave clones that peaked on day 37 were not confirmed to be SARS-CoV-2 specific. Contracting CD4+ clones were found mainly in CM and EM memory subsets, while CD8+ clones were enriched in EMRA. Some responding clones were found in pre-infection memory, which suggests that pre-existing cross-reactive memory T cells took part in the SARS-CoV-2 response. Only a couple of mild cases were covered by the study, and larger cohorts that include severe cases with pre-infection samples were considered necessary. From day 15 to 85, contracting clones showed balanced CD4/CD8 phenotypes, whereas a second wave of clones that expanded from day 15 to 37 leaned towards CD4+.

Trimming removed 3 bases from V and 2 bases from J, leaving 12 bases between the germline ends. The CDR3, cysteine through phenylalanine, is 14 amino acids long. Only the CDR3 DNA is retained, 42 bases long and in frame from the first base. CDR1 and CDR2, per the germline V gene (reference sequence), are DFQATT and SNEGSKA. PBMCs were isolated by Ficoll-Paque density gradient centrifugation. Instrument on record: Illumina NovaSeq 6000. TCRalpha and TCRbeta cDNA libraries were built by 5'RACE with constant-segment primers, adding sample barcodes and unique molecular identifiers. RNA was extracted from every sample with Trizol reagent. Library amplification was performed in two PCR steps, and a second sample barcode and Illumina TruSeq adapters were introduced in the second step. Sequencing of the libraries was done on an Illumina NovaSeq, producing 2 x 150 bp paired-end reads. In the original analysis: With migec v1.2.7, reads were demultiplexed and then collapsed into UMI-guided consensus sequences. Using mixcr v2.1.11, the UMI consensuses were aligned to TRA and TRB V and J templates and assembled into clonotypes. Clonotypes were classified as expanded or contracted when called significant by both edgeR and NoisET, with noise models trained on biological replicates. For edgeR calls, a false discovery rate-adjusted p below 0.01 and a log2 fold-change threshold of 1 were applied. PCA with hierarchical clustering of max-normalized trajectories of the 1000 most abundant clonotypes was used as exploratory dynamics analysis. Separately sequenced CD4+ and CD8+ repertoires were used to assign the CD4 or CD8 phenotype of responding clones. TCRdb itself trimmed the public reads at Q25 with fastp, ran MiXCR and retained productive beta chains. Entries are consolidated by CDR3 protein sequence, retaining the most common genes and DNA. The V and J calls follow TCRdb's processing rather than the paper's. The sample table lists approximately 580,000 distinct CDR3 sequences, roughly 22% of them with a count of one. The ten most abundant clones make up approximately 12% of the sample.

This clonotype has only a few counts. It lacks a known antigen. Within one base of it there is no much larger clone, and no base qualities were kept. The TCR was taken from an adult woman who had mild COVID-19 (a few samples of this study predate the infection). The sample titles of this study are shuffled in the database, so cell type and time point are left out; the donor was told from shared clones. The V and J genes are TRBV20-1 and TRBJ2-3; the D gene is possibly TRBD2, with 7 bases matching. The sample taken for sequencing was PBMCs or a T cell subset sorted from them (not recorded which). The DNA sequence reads TGCAGTGCTAGCGTCGCGGGGGCCACAGATACGCAGTATTTT. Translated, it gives CSASVAGATDTQYF.